The T cell receptor (beta chain) described here comes from a study of cytomegalovirus exposure and HLA in healthy donors. Across the whole study: Early on, a data release was issued that held 80 million or so unique TCRs from HLA-typed donors. Study-wide points: Earlier findings revealed that most TCR beta V segments proved productive either about 87% or about 30% of the time. Later findings reportedly placed an Asian-associated ancestry cluster below the approximately 700-donor mean for N-insertions.

The V end was cut by 1 base, the J end by 3 bases, with 6 bases between. This CDR3 is 13 amino acids long. CDR1 and CDR2 (germline): SGHTA, FQGTGA. Both 60 Vbeta primers and 13 Jbeta primers went into the PCR. Profiling relied on immunoSEQ multiplex PCR, and the TCRdb table lists in-frame clones only, not all of them. The table includes approximately 150,000 clones, 70% to 90% detected once. Healthy bone marrow donors made up the cohort. On this clone: The antigen is not known.

This chain connects TRBV7-3 to TRBJ1-2; D unresolved. The sequence derives from a woman aged 25 to 39 in good health and CMV-seropositive. Sequencing was performed on PBMCs. CDR3 nucleotides: TGTGCCAGCAGCTTAAGCGGATACTATGGCTACACCTTC. Its protein product is CASSLSGYYGYTF.